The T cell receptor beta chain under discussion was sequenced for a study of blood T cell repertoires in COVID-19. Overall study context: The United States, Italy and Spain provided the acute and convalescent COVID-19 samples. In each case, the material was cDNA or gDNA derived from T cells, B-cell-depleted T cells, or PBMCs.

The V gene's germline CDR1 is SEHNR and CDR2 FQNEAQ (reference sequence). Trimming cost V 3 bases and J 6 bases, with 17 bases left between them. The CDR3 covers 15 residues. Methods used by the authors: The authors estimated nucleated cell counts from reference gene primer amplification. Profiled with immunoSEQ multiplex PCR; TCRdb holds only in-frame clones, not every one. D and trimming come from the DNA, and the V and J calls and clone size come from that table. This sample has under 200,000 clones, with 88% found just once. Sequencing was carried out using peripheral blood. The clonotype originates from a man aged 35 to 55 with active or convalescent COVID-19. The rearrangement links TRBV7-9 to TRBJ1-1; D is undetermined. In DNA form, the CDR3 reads TGTGCCAGCAGCTTTCAAAGTTCCCCTAAAGCTGAAGCTTTCTTT. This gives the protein CASSFQSSPKAEAFF.